The 16 T cell receptor beta chains listed next were all sequenced from one sample in a study of blood T cell repertoires in COVID-19. TCRdb's copy holds only in-frame clones and misses some; the assay was immunoSEQ multiplex PCR. The sample gives approximately 530,000 clones, around 90% of which show up once; roughly 7.4% is in the top ten. Sequenced material: peripheral blood. Receptor source: a woman aged 45-65 years with COVID-19, enrolled during active disease.

Regarding this clone: A far larger clone is a single base away, which makes a read error likely. The chain recombines TRBV13 with TRBJ2-1, with TRBD2 matching 11 bases. The CDR3 totals 15 residues. Germline V gives CDR1 PRHDT, CDR2 FYEKMQ (reference sequence). The ends lost 1 base at V and 7 bases at J; junction bases unmatched: 3. The CDR3 is CASSLDSGGGNEQFF. In DNA form, the CDR3 reads TGTGCCAGCAGCTTAGATAGCGGGGGGGGAAATGAGCAGTTCTTC.

This clone has a single count. This chain links TRBV6-5 with TRBJ1-1; possibly TRBD1 for D (5 bases). V dropped 6 bases and J dropped 10 bases, with 15 bases sitting between them. The CDR3 length is 12 residues. CDR1 is MNHEY, CDR2 SVGAGI, per germline. CDR3 in DNA: TGTGCCAGCAGCCAACCGGGGGAGTTAGCTTTCTTT. This encodes CASSQPGELAFF.

The chain is built from TRBV29-1 and TRBJ2-6, with D unresolved. Germline CDR1 SQVTM, CDR2 ANQGSEA. The CDR3 length is 14 residues. Trimming shortened V by 4 bases and J by 1 base, and 8 bases separated the two germline ends. The CDR3 region has the DNA TGCAGCGTTGGCACCGCGTCTGGGGCCAACGTCCTGACTTTC. Its translation: CSVGTASGANVLTF.

This chain connects TRBV5-1 to TRBJ2-1, with D tentatively TRBD2 (5 bases). Per the germline V gene, CDR1 is SGHRS and CDR2 is YFSETQ. There are 17 residues in the CDR3. Trimming pared 4 bases from V and 9 bases from J, leaving 26 bases between. CDR3 nucleotide sequence: TGCGCCAGCAGCCATATGCTAGCTAGAGATGTCTCAGGTGAGCAGTTCTTC. Protein product: CASSHMLARDVSGEQFF.

The V gene is TRBV19, the J gene TRBJ2-2, with D tentatively TRBD1 (5 bases). The CDR3 runs 16 residues. Trimming stripped 3 bases from V and 5 bases from J, with 16 bases between. CDR1 is LNHDA and CDR2 is SQIVND in the germline V gene (reference sequence). This CDR3 is CASSMGPPSRTGELFF. The CDR3 bases are TGTGCCAGTAGTATGGGGCCCCCGAGTAGGACCGGGGAGCTGTTTTTT. The full variable domain, completed using reference TRBV19 and TRBJ2-2, is DGGITQSPKYLFRKEGQNVTLSCEQNLNHDAMYWYRQDPGQGLRLIYYSQIVNDFQKGDIAEGYSVSREKKESFPLTVTSAQKNPTAFYLCASSMGPPSRTGELFFGEGSRLTVL.

The rearrangement uses TRBV5-1 and TRBJ2-5; 10 bases are shared with TRBD2. CDR1 and CDR2 from the germline V gene are SGHRS and YFSETQ. The CDR3 sequence is 15 residues long. The V and J ends lost 0 bases and 3 bases, in that order; junction bases with no gene match: 2. The CDR3 reads CASSLVAGGKETQYF. The CDR3 DNA reads as TGCGCCAGCAGCTTGGTAGCGGGGGGAAAAGAGACCCAGTACTTC.

The rearrangement joins TRBV6-6 to TRBJ1-2, with 7 nucleotides matching TRBD1. V trimming: 0 bases; J trimming: 8 bases; junction bases outside the gene matches: 9. Germline assignment: CDR1 MNHNY and CDR2 SVGAGI (reference sequence). The CDR3 is 15 residues long. CDR3 nucleotide sequence: TGTGCCAGCAGTTACTCTGGAGAGACAGGGAAGGGCTACACCTTC. Its protein is CASSYSGETGKGYTF.

This clone appeared a single time. The chain uses TRBV5-1 and TRBJ1-4; D remains ambiguous. V was pared by 0 bases and J by 11 bases, with 14 bases between. The CDR3 runs to 14 residues. CDR1 is SGHRS, CDR2 YFSETQ, per germline. The CDR3 is CASSLVARREKLFF. The CDR3 nucleotides read TGCGCCAGCAGCTTGGTGGCAAGGAGGGAGAAACTGTTTTTT.

The V and J genes are TRBV18 and TRBJ2-7; 10 bases map to TRBD2. Germline-derived CDR1 and CDR2 are KGHSH and LQKENI. J was trimmed by 5 bases and V by 6 bases; bases with no gene match: 16. The CDR3 spans 17 residues. CDR3 protein: CASSPIGVASGGNEQYF. CDR3 bases: TGTGCCAGCTCGCCCATAGGAGTCGCTAGCGGGGGAAACGAGCAGTACTTC.

The chain recombines TRBV5-6 with TRBJ1-3, with D unclear. V was trimmed by 2 bases and J by 0 bases, leaving 9 bases between them. CDR3 length: 15 amino acids. Germline values: CDR1 SGHDT, CDR2 YYEEEE. The CDR3 loop is CASSLTEGSGNTIYF. CDR3 DNA sequence: TGTGCCAGCAGCTTAACGGAGGGCTCTGGAAACACCATATATTTT.

V is TRBV7-8 and J is TRBJ2-7; a possible D gene is TRBD1 (5 bases). Deletions cut 1 base from V and 1 base from J, with 8 bases between. This CDR3 has 14 amino acids. CDR1 is SGHVS and CDR2 is FQNEAQ in the germline V gene. CDR3 sequence: CASSLVAGSYEQYF. Written as DNA, the CDR3 is TGTGCCAGCAGCTTAGTAGCAGGGTCCTACGAGCAGTACTTC.

This sequence joins TRBV15 and TRBJ1-2; tentative D call: TRBD1 (5 bases). CDR3 length: 12 amino acids. With 8 bases removed from V and 4 bases from J, the gap between germline ends came to 11 bases. Germline-derived CDR1 and CDR2 are LNHNV and YYDKDF (reference sequence). DNA for the CDR3: TGTGCCACCGGATCCGGGGGCTATGGCTACACCTTC. Protein product: CATGSGGYGYTF.

The chain carries TRBV5-4 and TRBJ2-7; 7 bases are a match to TRBD2. CDR1 SGHNT and CDR2 YYREEE come from the germline V gene (reference sequence). The CDR3 has 15 amino acids. V lost 3 bases and J lost 2; bases outside the gene matches: 8. The CDR3 sequence: CASSSGRVGTYEQYF. As DNA, the CDR3 is TGTGCCAGCAGCTCTGGGAGGGTTGGCACCTACGAGCAGTACTTC.

V usage is TRBV11-3 and J usage is TRBJ2-3; D is possibly TRBD2 (6 bases). The V end was cut by 5 bases, the J end by 8 bases, with 20 bases between. The length of the CDR3 is 15 residues. CDR1 is SGHNT, CDR2 YENEEA, per germline. The CDR3 here is CASSLSGWYGGTQYF. As DNA, the CDR3 is TGTGCCAGCAGCCTTAGCGGCTGGTATGGAGGTACGCAGTATTTT.

This clone showed up just once. V gene TRBV29-1 combines with J gene TRBJ1-5; 7 bases line up with TRBD1. This CDR3 region has 13 residues. Germline V gives CDR1 SQVTM, CDR2 ANQGSEA. V lost 5 bases to trimming and J lost 2 bases; unmatched junction nucleotides: 3. CDR3 sequence (DNA): TGCAGCGTTTCAGGGGGACGCAATCAGCCCCAGCATTTT. Residues: CSVSGGRNQPQHF. Combining the CDR3 with reference TRBV29-1 and TRBJ1-5 gives the whole variable domain SAVISQKPSRDICQRGTSLTIQCQVDSQVTMMFWYRQQPGQSLTLIATANQGSEATYESGFVIDKFPISRPNLTFSTLTVSNMSPEDSSIYLCSVSGGRNQPQHFGDGTRLSIL.

V usage is TRBV5-1 and J usage is TRBJ2-1; TRBD2 aligns across 10 bases. Germline V CDR1 and CDR2: SGHRS, YFSETQ. CDR3 length equals 14 residues. With V trimmed by 3 bases and J by 7 bases, 4 bases remained unmatched. Here the CDR3 DNA reads TGCGCCAGCAGCTCAGCGGGGGGGATGAATGAGCAGTTCTTC. It yields the protein CASSSAGGMNEQFF.